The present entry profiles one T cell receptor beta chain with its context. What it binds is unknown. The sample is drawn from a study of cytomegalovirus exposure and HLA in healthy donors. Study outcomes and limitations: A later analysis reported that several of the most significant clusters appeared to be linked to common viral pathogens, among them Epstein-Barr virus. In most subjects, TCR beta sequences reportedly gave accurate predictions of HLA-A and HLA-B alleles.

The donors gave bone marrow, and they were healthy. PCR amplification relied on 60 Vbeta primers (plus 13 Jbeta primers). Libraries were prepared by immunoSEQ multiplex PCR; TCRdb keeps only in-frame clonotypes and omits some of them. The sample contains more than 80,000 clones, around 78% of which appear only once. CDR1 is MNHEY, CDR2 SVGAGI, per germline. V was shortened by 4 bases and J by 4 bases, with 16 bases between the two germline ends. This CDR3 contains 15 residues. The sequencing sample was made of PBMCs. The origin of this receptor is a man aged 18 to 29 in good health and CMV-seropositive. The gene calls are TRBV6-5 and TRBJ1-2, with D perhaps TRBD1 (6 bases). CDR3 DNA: TGTGCCAGCAGTTCACCACGACAGGTGCGCTATGGCTACACCTTC. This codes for CASSSPRQVRYGYTF.